The 26 T cell receptor beta chains below all came from one sample that was sequenced in a study of blood T cells in healthy people across ages. Primed by a sample-barcoded 5' primer and a J-beta primer mix, a second PCR proceeded for about 6 to 11 cycles. MiXCR, run by TCRdb on the 5' RACE reads, gives a single entry per CDR3 protein. The sample shows over 1,300,000 distinct CDR3 sequences, approximately 59% of them seen only once. Sequencing was done on a sample of blood. The source is a young man in good health.

The J gene is TRBJ1-6, the V gene TRBV9, with D possibly TRBD1 on 5 matching bases. Trimming left V 1 base short and J 9 bases short, with 14 bases between. The CDR3 spans 15 residues. The germline CDR1 and CDR2 sequences are SGDLS and YYNGEE. CDR3 amino acids: CASSVREGGTSPLHF. Here the CDR3 DNA reads TGTGCCAGCAGCGTAAGGGAGGGTGGGACTTCACCCCTCCACTTT. Filled out from reference TRBV9 and TRBJ1-6, the complete variable domain reads DSGVTQTPKHLITATGQRVTLRCSPRSGDLSVYWYQQSLDQGLQFLIQYYNGEERAKGNILERFSAQQFPDLHSELNLSSLELGDSALYFCASSVREGGTSPLHFGNGTRLTVT.

The chain uses TRBV27 and TRBJ2-7; D not certain. Trimming took off 3 bases at V and 0 bases at J, with 12 bases between the two ends. CDR1 and CDR2 from the germline V gene are MNHEY and SMNVEV (reference sequence). This CDR3 is built from 15 residues. CDR3 DNA: TGTGCCAGCAGTTTCATCGGATCAAGCTCCTACGAGCAGTACTTC. Residues: CASSFIGSSSYEQYF.

The rearrangement links TRBV24-1 to TRBJ2-1; D is unclear. V was cut by 1 base and J by 12 bases, with 9 bases left in between. CDR1 and CDR2 from the germline V gene are KGHDR and SFDVKD. The CDR3 contains 12 residues. CDR3: CATSDFRAGQFF. In nucleotides, the CDR3 is TGTGCCACCAGTGATTTCCGGGCAGGGCAGTTCTTC.

This clonotype turned up a few times. This CDR3 is CSARTYRGRNEQFF. The CDR3 DNA reads TGCAGCGCCAGAACCTACAGGGGGCGTAATGAGCAGTTCTTC. The chain links TRBV29-1 to TRBJ2-1, with TRBD1 identical over 9 bases. The ends lost 7 bases at V and 7 bases at J; junction bases unmatched: 11. This CDR3 is 14 amino acids long. Germline CDR1 SQVTM, CDR2 ANQGSEA.

The V and J genes are TRBV20-1 and TRBJ2-1, with 12 bases identical to TRBD2. CDR3 length: 14 amino acids. Losses at the gene ends were 6 bases for V and 9 bases for J; bases not matched to a gene: 9. Looked up from germline, CDR1 is DFQATT and CDR2 is SNEGSKA (reference sequence). Here the CDR3 DNA reads TGCAGTGCGCAATCTAGCGGGAGGGCCATTGAGCAGTTCTTC. Amino acid sequence: CSAQSSGRAIEQFF.

This clonotype was observed once. The V gene is TRBV28, the J gene TRBJ1-4; tentatively, D is TRBD1 (5 bases). The V gene's germline CDR1 is MDHEN and CDR2 SYDVKM. The CDR3 has 15 residues. V was clipped by 3 bases and J by 0 bases, with 8 bases between them. CDR3 loop: CASSFGGSTNEKLFF. In DNA, the CDR3 is TGTGCCAGCAGTTTTGGGGGATCAACTAATGAAAAACTGTTTTTT.

This clonotype was seen once. V usage is TRBV4-2 and J usage is TRBJ2-5; tentative D call: TRBD1 (6 bases). Germline lookup yields CDR1 LGHNA and CDR2 YNFKEQ. This CDR3 region has 17 residues. V gave up 2 bases and J gave up 9 bases, with 25 bases separating them. Here the CDR3 DNA reads TGTGCCAGCAGCCAATCTAGACTCGATTCAGGGGTTAGGGCCCAGTACTTC. Its translation is CASSQSRLDSGVRAQYF.

The sample holds a few counts of this clonotype. The rearrangement uses TRBV29-1 and TRBJ2-1; D may match TRBD1 or TRBD2 (5 bases each). The germline V gene encodes CDR1 SQVTM and CDR2 ANQGSEA. The CDR3 totals 17 residues. With 4 bases removed from V and 3 bases from J, the gap between germline ends came to 22 bases. The DNA for the CDR3 is TGCAGCGTTGTGTTTTTCGAGGGGCAGAACCTCTACAATGAGCAGTTCTTC. Amino acid sequence: CSVVFFEGQNLYNEQFF.

The V and J genes are TRBV25-1 and TRBJ2-7; no clear D gene. Germline V gives CDR1 MGHDK, CDR2 SYGVNS. The germline V and J ends were trimmed by 3 bases and 3 bases, with 6 bases remaining between them. The CDR3 loop spans 12 amino acids. The CDR3 sequence: CASSDVFYEQYF. CDR3 DNA sequence: TGTGCCAGCAGTGATGTCTTCTACGAGCAGTACTTC.

This clonotype showed up just a few times. This chain joins TRBV4-3 and TRBJ2-4, with no clear D. The ends were cut back, 0 bases at V and 9 bases at J, with 12 bases in the middle. The germline V gene encodes CDR1 LGHNA and CDR2 YSLEER. This CDR3 has 14 amino acids. The CDR3 DNA is TGCGCCAGCAGCCAAGATCTAGTTTTGAGCATTCAGTACTTC. Residues: CASSQDLVLSIQYF.

The chain is built from TRBV12-3 or TRBV12-4 and TRBJ2-1, with 7 bases that match TRBD2. The CDR3 has 16 residues. V trimming: 6 bases; J trimming: 2 bases; junction bases outside the gene matches: 10. The CDR3 DNA sequence: TGTGCCAGCAGACCGACCCGGGAGGCACCCTACAATGAGCAGTTCTTC. This codes for CASRPTREAPYNEQFF.

This chain links TRBV28 with TRBJ2-2; 7 bases are shared with TRBD1. The V and J ends lost 4 bases and 2 bases, in that order; junction bases with no gene match: 13. Germline-derived CDR1 and CDR2 are MDHEN and SYDVKM. CDR3 length: 18 amino acids. CDR3 bases: TGTGCCAGCAGTTGCCTCTCAGGGGGTGTAATTAACACCGGGGAGCTGTTTTTT. Amino acids: CASSCLSGGVINTGELFF.

CDR3 protein: CASSQVSGSIEQYF. The CDR3 region has the DNA TGTGCCAGCAGCCAAGTTAGCGGGAGTATCGAGCAGTACTTC. The chain joins TRBV3-1 to TRBJ2-7; 9 nucleotides match TRBD2. The CDR3 runs 14 residues. Germline V gene sequence: CDR1 LGHDT, CDR2 YNNKEL (reference sequence). V shed 1 base, J shed 6 bases, and the junction held 4 bases outside the gene matches.

This clonotype was picked up a small number of times. The chain recombines TRBV27 with TRBJ2-5; D may match TRBD1 or TRBD2 (5 bases each). CDR3 length: 13 residues. Trimming stripped 5 bases from V and 7 bases from J, with 14 bases between. Germline V gene data show CDR1 as MNHEY and CDR2 as SMNVEV (reference sequence). This CDR3 is CASSPLGVGTQYF. In DNA form, the CDR3 reads TGTGCCAGCAGTCCACTGGGGGTTGGGACCCAGTACTTC.

V is TRBV10-3 and J is TRBJ1-1; 8 bases are a match to TRBD1. The length of the CDR3 is 18 residues. Germline V gene data show CDR1 as ENHRY and CDR2 as SYGVKD. Trimming took 3 bases from V and 2 from J; bases not matched to a gene: 14. CDR3 nucleotides: TGTGCCATCAGTGACCTCCTCCCCCTCGGACAGGGCAACACTGAAGCTTTCTTT. Translating it yields CAISDLLPLGQGNTEAFF.

This clonotype was found a few times. The genes are TRBV18 and TRBJ2-3; TRBD1 might be the D (5 bases). Germline values: CDR1 KGHSH, CDR2 LQKENI. The CDR3 extends over 15 amino acids. V was shortened by 0 bases and J by 0 bases, with 7 bases between the two germline ends. Here the CDR3 DNA reads TGTGCCAGCTCACCACCAGGGGCCAGCACAGATACGCAGTATTTT. This gives the protein CASSPPGASTDTQYF.

CDR3 DNA sequence: TGCGCCAGCAGCCAAGCTACAACACATATGGGGCCTAGCGGGGTGACCACAGATACGCAGTATTTT. Translation gives CASSQATTHMGPSGVTTDTQYF. V usage is TRBV4-1 and J usage is TRBJ2-3; the match to TRBD2 covers 9 bases. The germline V gene encodes CDR1 MGHRA and CDR2 YSYEKL. The CDR3 loop spans 22 amino acids. The ends lost 1 base at V and 2 bases at J; junction bases unmatched: 22.

The chain has TRBV4-2 and TRBJ2-1; tentatively, D is TRBD1 (6 bases). The CDR3 extends over 13 amino acids. V lost 1 base to trimming and J lost 9 bases, with 10 bases between them. Germline CDR1 and CDR2: LGHNA and YNFKEQ. For the CDR3, the DNA is TGTGCCAGCAGCCAAGGTGGGGGCCGTGAGCAGTTCTTC. This translates into CASSQGGGREQFF.

Comments on this clonotype: A much larger clone differs from this one at a single base, so this may be a read error. The chain links TRBV20-1 to TRBJ2-5; 11 bases are shared with TRBD1. In germline, CDR1 is DFQATT, CDR2 SNEGSKA (reference sequence). The V and J ends lost 5 bases and 9 bases, in that order; junction bases with no gene match: 17. This CDR3 has 16 residues. The CDR3 coding sequence is TGCAGTGCTCCCCAGTGGGACAGGGGGTTATTTGAGGCCCAGTACTTC. This encodes CSAPQWDRGLFEAQYF.

This chain links TRBV25-1 with TRBJ2-1; TRBD1 matches at 9 bases. This CDR3 is built from 15 residues. V lost 3 bases and J lost 13; bases outside the gene matches: 13. Per the germline V gene, CDR1 is MGHDK and CDR2 is SYGVNS. CDR3 sequence: CASSDRDREGSEQFF. CDR3 coding DNA: TGTGCCAGCAGTGACCGGGACAGGGAAGGTAGTGAACAGTTCTTC.

This clonotype was observed a single time. The chain combines TRBV3-1 with TRBJ2-2, with 8 bases matching TRBD2. The V gene end was trimmed by 1 base and the J gene end by 5 bases; junction bases not matched to a gene: 9. The CDR3 length is 17 residues. Germline-derived CDR1 and CDR2 are LGHDT and YNNKEL (reference sequence). The CDR3 DNA follows: TGTGCCAGCAGCCAAGTTCGGCGGGGGGCTTTAACCGGGGAGCTGTTTTTT. This codes for CASSQVRRGALTGELFF. The whole variable domain, remainder taken from reference TRBV3-1 and TRBJ2-2, is DTAVSQTPKYLVTQMGNDKSIKCEQNLGHDTMYWYKQDSKKFLKIMFSYNNKELIINETVPNRFSPKSPDKAHLNLHINSLELGDSAVYFCASSQVRRGALTGELFFGEGSRLTVL.

The J gene is TRBJ2-7, the V gene TRBV3-1; 7 nucleotides agree with TRBD1. The V segment lost 5 bases and the J segment 1 base; nucleotides outside the gene matches: 8. This CDR3 contains 15 residues. The germline gives CDR1 LGHDT, CDR2 YNNKEL (reference sequence). The CDR3: CASSASPGQSYEQYF. CDR3 nucleotides: TGTGCCAGCAGCGCATCCCCGGGACAGTCCTACGAGCAGTACTTC.

This clonotype was observed a few times. The J gene is TRBJ2-5, the V gene TRBV5-6; D gene unclear. The germline V gene has CDR1 SGHDT and CDR2 YYEEEE. This CDR3 is 15 amino acids long. The V and J ends lost 0 bases and 3 bases respectively, with 12 bases between them. This CDR3 reads CASSLDLLPKETQYF. The CDR3 DNA reads as TGTGCCAGCAGCTTGGACTTACTACCAAAAGAGACCCAGTACTTC.

The chain uses TRBV6-2 or TRBV6-3 and TRBJ2-5; weak D call: TRBD1 (5 bases). The J call may be faulty, since TRBJ2-7 better matches the DNA end. CDR1 is MNHEY and CDR2 is SVGEGT in the germline V gene. This CDR3 contains 15 residues. The CDR3 DNA is TGTGCCAGCAGTTACCAACAGGTAATTGGATACGAGCAGTACTTC. Translating gives CASSYQQVIGYEQYF.

The V call is TRBV12-3 or TRBV12-4, the J call TRBJ2-3; TRBD2 might be the D (7 bases). CDR3 length equals 14 residues. V lost 7 bases and J 2 bases, leaving 13 bases between the germline ends. The CDR3 nucleotides read TGTGCCAGCAACCCGCGGGGGCCCACAGATACGCAGTATTTT. Its protein is CASNPRGPTDTQYF.

This clonotype has just a few counts. V usage is TRBV7-2 and J usage is TRBJ2-5; TRBD2 matches 12 bases. Unmatched junction bases numbered 8, after V lost 4 bases and J lost 5 bases. CDR3 size: 16 residues. CDR1 and CDR2 (germline): SGHTA, FQGNSA. DNA of the CDR3: TGTGCCAGCAGCTCCCAGACTAGCGGGAGCGGGGAGACCCAGTACTTC. Translation gives CASSSQTSGSGETQYF.